Listed here is a single T cell receptor beta chain. Its antigen is not identified. Germline V gene lookup returns CDR1 SGHTA and CDR2 FQGNSA. The CDR3 runs to 15 residues. V was pared by 6 bases and J by 4 bases, with 7 bases of the junction left unmatched. This sample stems from a study of spatial heterogeneity in lung cancer. Time point reported: sample taken at primary tumor resection. 55 to 80 TRACERx patients with early, untreated non-small cell lung cancer donated samples. General study results and limits: Expanded alpha and beta TCR counts within tumors tracked tumor mutation counts.

TCRdb passed the 5' RACE reads through MiXCR, listing each CDR3 protein once. Seen here are about 3,700 distinct CDR3 sequences, roughly 5.3% observed once, and the top ten hold around 16%. The clonotype originates from a female donor with early-stage non-small cell lung cancer. V usage is TRBV7-2 and J usage is TRBJ2-2; TRBD2 matches at 8 bases. The sequencing here drew on lung tumor tissue, taken at surgery. The CDR3 protein is CASSRTSFITGELFF. In DNA, the CDR3 is TGTGCCAGCAGTCGGACTAGCTTCATCACCGGGGAGCTGTTTTTT. The full variable domain, in which reference TRBV7-2 and TRBJ2-2 provide the parts outside the CDR3, is GAGVSQSPSNKVTEKGKDVELRCDPISGHTALYWYRQSLGQGLEFLIYFQGNSAPDKSGLPSDRFSAERTGGSVSTLTIQRTQQEDSAVYLCASSRTSFITGELFFGEGSRLTVL.